The 18 T cell receptor beta chains presented below share a single source sample, sequenced in a study of regulatory T cells in long-lasting Graves disease (dated by TCRdb to 2020 to 2022). Receptor amplification or capture employed multiplex PCR. Instrument used: Illumina HiSeq 4000. To build TCR beta libraries, CDR3 regions were amplified by Arm-PCR using iRepertoire HTBI primers. Through fastp at Q25 and MiXCR, TCRdb rebuilt clones from the public reads, retaining in-frame beta chains. Under each unique CDR3 protein, matching rows form one entry showing the most common genes and DNA. This sample lists more than 300,000 distinct CDR3 sequences; 15% to 20% were detected once. In total, the top ten clones hold 29% of the sample. The meaning of the sample's time point label: persistent/refractory GD, antithyroid drugs over 5 years with positive TRAb. For both TCR sequencing and RNA sequencing, RNA was extracted from PBMCs in TRIzol.

The material sequenced was peripheral blood mononuclear cells (PBMCs), taken when the disease was refractory, from a patient treated with antithyroid drugs. The receptors stem from a female donor with Graves disease.

This clonotype was seen at least ten times. J is TRBJ1-2 and V is TRBV15; 8 positions match TRBD1. V dropped 2 bases and J dropped 7; count of bases not matched to a gene: 9. Germline V gene lookup returns CDR1 LNHNV and CDR2 YYDKDF (reference sequence). CDR3 length: 15 residues. Here the CDR3 DNA reads TGTGCCACCAGCAGAATCCCGACAGGGGAAGGTGGCTACACCTTC. Its protein is CATSRIPTGEGGYTF.

Only a few counts were recorded for this clonotype. The V call is TRBV4-1, the J call TRBJ2-5; 10 bases are a match to TRBD2. Germline assignment: CDR1 MGHRA and CDR2 YSYEKL. CDR3 size: 16 residues. V gave up 2 bases and J gave up 5 bases; unmatched junction bases: 8. The CDR3 region has the DNA TGCGCCAGCAGCCAAACCTTTCTAGCGGGAGACGAGACCCAGTACTTC. Translated: CASSQTFLAGDETQYF.

This clonotype occurred many times. V gene TRBV18 combines with J gene TRBJ1-2, with no clear D. CDR1 is KGHSH and CDR2 is LQKENI in the germline V gene. V gave up 2 bases and J gave up 2 bases, with 15 bases separating them. This CDR3 is 16 amino acids long. In nucleotides, the CDR3 is TGTGCCAGCTCACCAAATACCAGCCTCCTCAACTATGGCTACACCTTC. It translates to CASSPNTSLLNYGYTF.

As to this clonotype: One base away lies a much larger clone, so this may be a sequencing read error. As DNA, the CDR3 is TGTGCCAGCTCACCGGCCCCCCAAGAGACCCAGTACTTC. This translates into CASSPAPQETQYF. V gene TRBV18 combines with J gene TRBJ2-5; D is undetermined. The V gene lost 3 bases and the J gene lost 1 base, with 6 bases spanning the gap. Germline CDR1 reads KGHSH; CDR2 reads LQKENI. The CDR3 spans 13 residues.

This clonotype occurred a few times. J is TRBJ1-4 and V is TRBV4-3, with D unresolved. The V gene lost 0 bases and the J gene lost 4 bases, with 9 bases spanning the gap. This CDR3 is 15 amino acids long. CDR1 is LGHNA and CDR2 is YSLEER in the germline V gene. The CDR3 sequence: CASSQDNGHNEKLFF. CDR3 nucleotides: TGCGCCAGCAGCCAAGATAACGGGCATAATGAAAAACTGTTTTTT.

J is TRBJ2-5 and V is TRBV20-1, with 7 bases fitting TRBD1. The trim removed 0 bases at V and 4 bases at J, leaving 2 bases unmatched. Germline CDR1 and CDR2: DFQATT and SNEGSKA (reference sequence). This CDR3 spans 13 amino acids. The CDR3 region is CSARETGLETQYF. In DNA form, the CDR3 reads TGCAGTGCTAGAGAGACAGGGTTAGAGACCCAGTACTTC.

This clonotype was picked up many times. The chain is built from TRBV12-3 or TRBV12-4 and TRBJ1-2; D is ambiguous. CDR3 length: 15 residues. Between the trimmed V and J ends, which lost 3 bases and 8 bases, there was a span of 19 bases. The CDR3 spells CASSFYEGEAWGYTF. CDR3 bases: TGTGCCAGCAGTTTCTATGAGGGAGAAGCGTGGGGCTACACCTTC.

This clonotype was detected ten times or more. V gene TRBV19 combines with J gene TRBJ1-1, with a weak D call TRBD1 (6 bases). CDR1 is LNHDA, CDR2 SQIVND, per germline (reference sequence). Trimming removed 7 bases from V and 3 bases from J, with 21 bases in between. This CDR3 is 16 amino acids long. This CDR3 is CASTPRGTQSHTEAFF. DNA of the CDR3: TGTGCCAGTACCCCTAGAGGGACACAGAGTCACACTGAAGCTTTCTTT.

Of note for this clonotype: A much larger clone lies a single base off, so this may be a read error. The CDR3 carries no conserved terminal phenylalanine or tryptophan, so it likely arises from a read error. The CDR3 DNA reads TGTGCCACCAGCGGGACAGGTTATAACTATGGCTACACCTCC. It is translated as CATSGTGYNYGYTS. This rearrangement joins TRBV24-1 to TRBJ1-2, with 8 bases fitting TRBD1. The CDR3 runs 14 residues. Trimming at V came to 7 bases and at J to 1 base, leaving 4 bases not matched to a gene. The germline V gene has CDR1 KGHDR and CDR2 SFDVKD.

The rearrangement uses TRBV4-1 and TRBJ1-2, with D unclear. Germline loops: CDR1 MGHRA, CDR2 YSYEKL. V lost 1 base, J lost 0 bases, and 6 bases lay in between. This CDR3 is built from 14 residues. CDR3 region: CASSQGITNYGYTF. In DNA form, the CDR3 reads TGCGCCAGCAGCCAAGGGATAACTAACTATGGCTACACCTTC.

This sequence joins TRBV7-2 and TRBJ2-1; D gene uncertain. This CDR3 has 13 amino acids. V was shortened by 1 base and J by 8 bases, with 9 bases between the two germline ends. In germline, CDR1 is SGHTA, CDR2 FQGNSA. CDR3 sequence reads: CASSLGLSDEQFF. CDR3 DNA: TGTGCCAGCAGCTTAGGTCTGAGCGATGAGCAGTTCTTC.

This clonotype appeared a few times. This CDR3 is CATSLEFTSSYNSPLHF. CDR3 nucleotide sequence: TGTGCCACCAGCTTAGAGTTTACTAGCTCCTATAATTCACCCCTCCACTTT. The genes are TRBV15 and TRBJ1-6, with D hard to call. The germline CDR1 and CDR2 sequences are LNHNV and YYDKDF (reference sequence). The V end was cut by 5 bases, the J end by 0 bases, with 14 bases between. CDR3 length: 17 residues.

This clonotype was seen repeatedly, ten times or more. The chain joins TRBV3-1 to TRBJ1-2, with D unresolved. Germline assignment: CDR1 LGHDT and CDR2 YNNKEL (reference sequence). The length of the CDR3 is 12 residues. The V and J ends lost 1 base and 7 bases respectively, with 7 bases between them. The CDR3 DNA sequence: TGTGCCAGCAGCCAAGGGTCTTCTGGCTACACCTTC. Amino acid sequence: CASSQGSSGYTF.

CDR3 in amino acids: CASSGEWGTDTQYF. In DNA, the CDR3 is TGTGCCAGCAGCGGGGAATGGGGTACAGATACGCAGTATTTT. The chain has TRBV5-5 and TRBJ2-3, with no clear D. Germline CDR1 reads SGHKS; CDR2 reads YYEKEE (reference sequence). Trimming cost V 4 bases and J 3 bases, with 12 bases left between them. The CDR3 runs to 14 residues.

This clonotype was detected only a few times. The CDR3 loop is CASSPGLPQNTQYF. For the CDR3, the DNA is TGTGCCAGCAGCCCGGGACTACCACAGAATACGCAGTATTTT. J is TRBJ2-3 and V is TRBV11-2, with TRBD2 matching 7 bases. After removal of 5 bases from V and 7 bases from J, the junction contained 9 bases not matched to a gene. Germline CDR1 and CDR2: SGHAT and FQNNGV. The CDR3 is made up of 14 amino acids.

This clonotype was seen repeatedly, ten times or more. The CDR3 sequence: CASSLSRLGRGETEAFF. In DNA, the CDR3 is TGTGCCAGCAGCCTCTCGAGGTTAGGCAGGGGGGAGACTGAAGCTTTCTTT. The chain links TRBV4-2 to TRBJ1-1; TRBD1 matches at 7 bases. The CDR3 totals 17 residues. V shed 4 bases and J 5 bases; nucleotides not matched to a gene: 16. CDR1 is LGHNA, CDR2 YNFKEQ, per germline.

This chain joins TRBV20-1 and TRBJ1-5, with a weak D call TRBD1 (5 bases). V was cut by 2 bases and J by 6 bases, with 17 bases left in between. CDR1 DFQATT and CDR2 SNEGSKA come from the germline V gene (reference sequence). CDR3 length: 15 residues. The CDR3 region is CSARLNEQVSQPQHF. CDR3 nucleotide sequence: TGCAGTGCTAGACTGAATGAACAGGTGTCTCAGCCCCAGCATTTT.

This clonotype has ten or more counts. The genes are TRBV6-1 and TRBJ1-5; no definite D call. Trimming took off 7 bases at V and 6 bases at J, with 13 bases between the two ends. Germline V CDR1 and CDR2: MNHNS, SASEGT. The CDR3 sequence is 13 residues long. The CDR3 here is CASTVRIGQPQHF. CDR3 DNA: TGTGCCAGCACCGTGAGAATAGGTCAGCCCCAGCATTTT.